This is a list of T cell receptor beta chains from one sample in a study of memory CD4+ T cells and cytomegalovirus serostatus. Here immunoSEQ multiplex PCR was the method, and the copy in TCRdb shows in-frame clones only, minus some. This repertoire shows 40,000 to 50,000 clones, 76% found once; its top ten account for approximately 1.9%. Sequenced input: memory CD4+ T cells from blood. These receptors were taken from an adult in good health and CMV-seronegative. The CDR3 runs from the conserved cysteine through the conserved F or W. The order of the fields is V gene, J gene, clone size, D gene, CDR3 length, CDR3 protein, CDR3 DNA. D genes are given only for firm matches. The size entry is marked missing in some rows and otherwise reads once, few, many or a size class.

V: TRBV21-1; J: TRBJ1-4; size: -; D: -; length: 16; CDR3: CASSKVALGTNEKLFF; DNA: -
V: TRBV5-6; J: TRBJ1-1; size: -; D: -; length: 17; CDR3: CASSLPLGSGGSTEAFF; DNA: TGTGCCAGCAGCCTCCCACTTGGGTCGGGCGGGAGCACTGAAGCTTTCTTT
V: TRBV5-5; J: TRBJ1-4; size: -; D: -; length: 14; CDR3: CASSLLLTGEKLFF; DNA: TGTGCCAGCAGCTTACTACTTACAGGCGAAAAACTGTTTTTT
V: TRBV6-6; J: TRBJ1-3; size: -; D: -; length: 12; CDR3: CASSNRGNTIYF; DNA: TGTGCCAGCAGTAACAGGGGAAACACCATATATTTT
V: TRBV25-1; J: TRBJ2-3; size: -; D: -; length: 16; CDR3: CASSEGYLTSTDTQYF; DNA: TGTGCCAGCAGTGAAGGGTACCTAACTAGCACAGATACGCAGTATTTT
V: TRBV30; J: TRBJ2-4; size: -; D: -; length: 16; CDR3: CAWSGGGPLAKNIQYF; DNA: TGTGCCTGGAGTGGGGGGGGCCCACTCGCCAAAAACATTCAGTACTTC
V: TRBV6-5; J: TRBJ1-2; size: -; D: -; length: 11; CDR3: CASSYQGGYTF; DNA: TGTGCCAGCAGTTACCAGGGAGGCTACACCTTC
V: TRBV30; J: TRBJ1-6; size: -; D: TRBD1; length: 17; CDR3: CAWSVRGDSGDNSPLHF; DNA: TGTGCCTGGAGTGTACGAGGGGACAGTGGGGATAATTCACCCCTCCACTTT
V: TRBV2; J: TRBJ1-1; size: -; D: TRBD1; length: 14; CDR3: CASSSTGADTEAFF; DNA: TGTGCCAGCAGTTCGACAGGGGCGGACACTGAAGCTTTCTTT
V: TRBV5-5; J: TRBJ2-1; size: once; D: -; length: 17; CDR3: CASSFRVSGGSYNEQFF; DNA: TGTGCCAGCAGCTTTCGGGTTTCCGGGGGCTCCTACAATGAGCAGTTCTTC
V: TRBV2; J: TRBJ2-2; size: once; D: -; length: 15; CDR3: CASSVGRSATGELFF; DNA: TGTGCCAGCAGTGTTGGGCGATCCGCCACCGGGGAGCTGTTTTTT
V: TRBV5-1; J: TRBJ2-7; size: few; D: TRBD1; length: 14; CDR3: CASSLGTGGYEQYF; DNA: TGCGCCAGCAGCTTGGGGACAGGGGGTTACGAGCAGTACTTC
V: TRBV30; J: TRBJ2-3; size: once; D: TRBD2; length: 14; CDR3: CAFKGLAGRDTQYF; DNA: TGTGCCTTTAAAGGACTAGCGGGGAGGGATACGCAGTATTTT
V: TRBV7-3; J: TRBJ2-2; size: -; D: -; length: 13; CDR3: CASSLGDAGELFF; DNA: TGTGCCAGCAGCTTAGGAGACGCCGGGGAGCTGTTTTTT
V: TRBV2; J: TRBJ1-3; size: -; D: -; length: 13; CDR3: CASSLSDRNTIYF; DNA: TGTGCCAGCAGCCTAAGCGACCGAAACACCATATATTTT
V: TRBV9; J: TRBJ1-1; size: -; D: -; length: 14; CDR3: CASSRVSGNTEAFF; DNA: TGTGCCAGCAGCCGTGTAAGCGGGAACACTGAAGCTTTCTTT
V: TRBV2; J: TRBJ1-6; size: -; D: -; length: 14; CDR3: CASSEIVRDSPLHF; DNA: TGTGCCAGCAGTGAAATTGTCCGGGATTCACCCCTCCACTTT
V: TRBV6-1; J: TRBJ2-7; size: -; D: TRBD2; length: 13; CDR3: CASDQRGGYEQYF; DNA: TGTGCCAGTGACCAGCGGGGGGGCTACGAGCAGTACTTC
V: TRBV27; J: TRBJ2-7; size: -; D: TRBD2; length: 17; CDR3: CASGTALRGGLGYEQYF; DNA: TGTGCCAGCGGAACTGCCCTTAGGGGGGGACTAGGATACGAGCAGTACTTC
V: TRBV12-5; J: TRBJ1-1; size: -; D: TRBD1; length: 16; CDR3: CASGPRTGSVGTEAFF; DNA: TGTGCTAGTGGTCCAAGGACAGGGTCCGTTGGCACTGAAGCTTTCTTT
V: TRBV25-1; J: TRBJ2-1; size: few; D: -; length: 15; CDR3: CASSVRGGYYNEQFF; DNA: TGTGCCAGCAGTGTCAGGGGGGGATATTACAATGAGCAGTTCTTC
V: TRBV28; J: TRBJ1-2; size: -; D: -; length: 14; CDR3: CASISGIRSYGYTF; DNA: TGTGCCAGCATCTCGGGGATTAGGAGCTATGGCTACACCTTC
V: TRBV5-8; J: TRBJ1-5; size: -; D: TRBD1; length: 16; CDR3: CASSLGPTGGGWPQHF; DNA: TGTGCCAGCAGCTTGGGGCCTACAGGGGGCGGTTGGCCCCAGCATTTT
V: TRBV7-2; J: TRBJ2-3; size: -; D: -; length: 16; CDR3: CASSVGQPRSTDTQYF; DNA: TGTGCCAGCAGCGTAGGACAGCCACGGAGCACAGATACGCAGTATTTT
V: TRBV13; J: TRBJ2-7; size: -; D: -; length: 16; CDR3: CASSLGSSGVIYEQYF; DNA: TGTGCCAGCAGCTTAGGTTCGTCAGGGGTCATCTACGAGCAGTACTTC
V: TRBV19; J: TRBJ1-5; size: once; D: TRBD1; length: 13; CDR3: CASSRDRPQPQHF; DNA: TGTGCCAGTAGTCGGGACAGACCACAGCCCCAGCATTTT